A single sample gave rise to the 15 T cell receptor beta chains below, sequenced in a study of CD8+ T cells in alopecia areata. RNA, once extracted, was reverse transcribed into cDNA for use as the sequencing template. Assay: immunoSEQ multiplex PCR; the TCRdb copy retains only in-frame clones and omits some. Seen here are 270,000 or so clones, nearly 60% observed once, and the top ten hold around 1.7%. As for treatment: oral pan-JAK inhibitor, 5-10 mg twice daily. This specimen was CD4+ T cells sorted from blood, taken at week 24, from a patient treated with tofacitinib. These receptors originate from a human donor with alopecia areata.

V and J are TRBV29-1 and TRBJ2-5; D possibly corresponds to TRBD2 (5 bases). Germline V CDR1 and CDR2: SQVTM, ANQGSEA. V lost 2 bases, J lost 9 bases, and 7 bases lay in between. The CDR3 has 10 residues. The CDR3 protein is CSVEFGAQYF. CDR3 nucleotide sequence: TGCAGCGTTGAATTCGGGGCCCAGTACTTC.

Turning to this clone: The sample holds other DNA sequences that translate to the same CDR3. The chain carries TRBV18 and TRBJ2-5; D remains ambiguous. This CDR3 spans 12 amino acids. The V and J ends lost 3 bases and 2 bases respectively, with 4 bases between them. Germline assignment: CDR1 KGHSH and CDR2 LQKENI. CDR3 nucleotide sequence: TGTGCCAGCTCACCGCTACAAGAGACCCAGTACTTC. Translating gives CASSPLQETQYF.

This clone was counted a few times. V usage is TRBV5-1 and J usage is TRBJ2-1, with no clear D. The CDR3 runs to 15 residues. The V gene lost 2 bases and the J gene lost 10 bases, with 19 bases spanning the gap. Germline loops: CDR1 SGHRS, CDR2 YFSETQ. The CDR3 region is CASSFVPSGSGEQFF. The CDR3 DNA sequence: TGCGCCAGCAGCTTTGTCCCCTCTGGTAGTGGAGAGCAGTTCTTC.

The chain couples TRBV5-4 to TRBJ2-5, with D tentatively TRBD2 (5 bases). Deletions cut 3 bases from V and 4 bases from J, with 13 bases between. CDR3 length: 14 residues. From germline, CDR1 is SGHNT and CDR2 YYREEE (reference sequence). Here the CDR3 reads CASSSGARGETQYF. The DNA for the CDR3 is TGTGCCAGCAGCTCCGGAGCCCGGGGAGAGACCCAGTACTTC.

This clone was detected a few times. V gene TRBV30 combines with J gene TRBJ1-1; TRBD1 might be the D (5 bases). The CDR3 is 13 amino acids. The ends were cut back, 6 bases at V and 2 bases at J, with 13 bases in the middle. Germline V CDR1 and CDR2: GTSNPN, SVGIG (reference sequence). CDR3 residues: CACPGRTNTEAFF. CDR3 nucleotides: TGTGCCTGCCCGGGACGGACTAACACTGAAGCTTTCTTT.

V and J are TRBV9 and TRBJ2-1; D ambiguous. Trimming shortened V by 4 bases and J by 3 bases, and 17 bases separated the two germline ends. Germline CDR1 reads SGDLS; CDR2 reads YYNGEE. The CDR3 spans 16 residues. In DNA, the CDR3 is TGTGCCAGCAGCATCCAATCCGTCTCCGTCTACAATGAGCAGTTCTTC. Translating gives CASSIQSVSVYNEQFF.

This clone was seen ten or more times. The CDR3 reads CASSPIRDKNEQFF. CDR3 in DNA: TGTGCCAGCAGCCCCATCAGGGATAAGAATGAGCAGTTCTTC. The chain employs TRBV7-9 and TRBJ2-1, with TRBD1 as a possible D gene (5 bases). Per the germline V gene, CDR1 is SEHNR and CDR2 is FQNEAQ (reference sequence). V dropped 5 bases and J dropped 7 bases, with 15 bases sitting between them. CDR3 length: 14 amino acids.

The chain uses TRBV9 and TRBJ2-2; D gene ambiguous. This CDR3 spans 15 amino acids. Germline V gene lookup returns CDR1 SGDLS and CDR2 YYNGEE. The V and J ends lost 7 bases and 5 bases respectively, with 18 bases between them. The CDR3 protein is CASGIPWGGTGELFF. The DNA for the CDR3 is TGTGCCAGCGGGATCCCGTGGGGTGGGACCGGGGAGCTGTTTTTT.

The gene calls are TRBV2 and TRBJ2-3, with 8 bases fitting TRBD1. CDR3 length equals 14 residues. V trimming: 6 bases; J trimming: 1 base; junction bases outside the gene matches: 3. From germline, CDR1 is SNHLY and CDR2 FYNNEI. The CDR3 sequence: CASRIQGGTDTQYF. Written as DNA, the CDR3 is TGTGCCAGCAGGATACAGGGGGGCACAGATACGCAGTATTTT.

The rearrangement links TRBV30 to TRBJ2-5; perhaps TRBD1 as D (6 bases). Deletions cut 2 bases from V and 2 bases from J, with 12 bases between. This CDR3 region has 14 residues. Germline V gives CDR1 GTSNPN, CDR2 SVGIG (reference sequence). As DNA, the CDR3 is TGTGCCTGGAGTCAAGGGGGACCACAAGAGACCCAGTACTTC. The encoded protein is CAWSQGGPQETQYF.

The rearrangement links TRBV6-5 to TRBJ2-7; 9 positions match TRBD1. The CDR3 has 13 amino acids. J gave up 5 bases and V 2 bases, and 1 base lay outside the gene matches. CDR1 and CDR2 from the germline V gene are MNHEY and SVGAGI. The CDR3 DNA follows: TGTGCCAGCAGTTACACAGGGGGCCACGAGCAGTACTTC. The encoded protein is CASSYTGGHEQYF.

The genes are TRBV19 and TRBJ1-5; perhaps TRBD1 as D (6 bases). Germline assignment: CDR1 LNHDA and CDR2 SQIVND (reference sequence). This CDR3 has 13 amino acids. V shed 5 bases and J shed 6 bases, with 11 bases lying between them. The DNA of the CDR3 is TGTGCCAGTAGTCGGACAGTCGGTCAGCCCCAGCATTTT. Protein: CASSRTVGQPQHF.

The chain joins TRBV29-1 to TRBJ2-3, with D uncertain. The germline V and J ends were trimmed by 4 bases and 1 base, with 3 bases remaining between them. Germline V gives CDR1 SQVTM, CDR2 ANQGSEA. This CDR3 spans 11 amino acids. DNA for the CDR3: TGCAGCGTTGTCCGCACAGATACGCAGTATTTT. It is translated as CSVVRTDTQYF.

This rearrangement joins TRBV5-4 to TRBJ2-3; a weak D match, TRBD1 (6 bases). CDR1 is SGHNT and CDR2 is YYREEE in the germline V gene (reference sequence). Between the trimmed V and J ends, which lost 4 bases and 2 bases, there was a span of 14 bases. The CDR3 consists of 15 residues. The CDR3 sequence: CASSRDIGYTDTQYF. DNA for the CDR3: TGTGCCAGCAGCCGGGACATCGGGTACACAGATACGCAGTATTTT.

The chain uses TRBV6-5 and TRBJ2-3; 7 bases match TRBD1. CDR1 is MNHEY and CDR2 is SVGAGI in the germline V gene. There are 13 residues in the CDR3. The V and J ends lost 9 bases and 6 bases, in that order; junction bases with no gene match: 9. CDR3 in DNA: TGTGCCAGTTCGGACAGGAACCCGGATACGCAGTATTTT. Protein sequence: CASSDRNPDTQYF.